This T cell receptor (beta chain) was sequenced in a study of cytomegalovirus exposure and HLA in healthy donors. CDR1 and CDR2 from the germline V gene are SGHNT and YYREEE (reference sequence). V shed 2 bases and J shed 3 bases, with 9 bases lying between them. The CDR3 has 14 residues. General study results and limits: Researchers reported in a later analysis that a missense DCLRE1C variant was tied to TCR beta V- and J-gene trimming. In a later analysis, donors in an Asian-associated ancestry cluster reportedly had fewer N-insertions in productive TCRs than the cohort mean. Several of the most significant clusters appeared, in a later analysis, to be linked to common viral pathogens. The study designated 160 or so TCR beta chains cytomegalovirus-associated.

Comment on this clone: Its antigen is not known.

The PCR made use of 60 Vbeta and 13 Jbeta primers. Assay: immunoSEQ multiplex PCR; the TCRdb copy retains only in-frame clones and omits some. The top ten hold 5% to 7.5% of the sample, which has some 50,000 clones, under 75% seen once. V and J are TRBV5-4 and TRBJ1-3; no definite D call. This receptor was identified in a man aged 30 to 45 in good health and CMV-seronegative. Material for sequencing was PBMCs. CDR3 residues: CASSLGGIGNTIYF. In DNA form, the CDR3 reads TGTGCCAGCAGCTTAGGAGGAATTGGAAACACCATATATTTT.